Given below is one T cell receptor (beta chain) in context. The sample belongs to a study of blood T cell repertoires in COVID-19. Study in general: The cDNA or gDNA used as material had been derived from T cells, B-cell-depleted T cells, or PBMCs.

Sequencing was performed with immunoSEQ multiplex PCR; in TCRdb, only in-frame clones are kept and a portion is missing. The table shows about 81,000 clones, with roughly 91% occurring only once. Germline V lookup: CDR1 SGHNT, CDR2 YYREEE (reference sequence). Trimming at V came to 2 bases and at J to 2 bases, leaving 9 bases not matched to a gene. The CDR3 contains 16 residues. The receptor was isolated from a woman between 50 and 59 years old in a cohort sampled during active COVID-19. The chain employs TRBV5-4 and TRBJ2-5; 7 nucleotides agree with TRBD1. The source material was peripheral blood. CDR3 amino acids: CASSFNRGQAQETQYF. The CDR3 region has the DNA TGTGCCAGCAGCTTTAACAGGGGCCAAGCTCAAGAGACCCAGTACTTC.